This T cell receptor beta chain was captured in a study of PD-1 blockade in classical Hodgkin lymphoma. Exposure to brentuximab vedotin varied, and each patient had relapsed following autologous stem cell transplantation. Germline V gives CDR1 MDHEN, CDR2 SYDVKM. This CDR3 has 13 residues. The germline V and J ends were trimmed by 5 bases and 7 bases, with 15 bases remaining between them. The repertoire was sequenced with immunoSEQ multiplex PCR; TCRdb's copy has only in-frame clones and lacks some. The sample has tens of thousands of clones, about nine tenths seen once; the top ten hold about 8.8%. The sample here was peripheral blood mononuclear cells (PBMCs), taken at baseline. This receptor was obtained from a human donor with classical Hodgkin lymphoma. V gene TRBV28 combines with J gene TRBJ2-7; D perhaps matches TRBD1 (5 bases). CDR3 loop: CASSPTIRQEQYF. The DNA for the CDR3 is TGTGCCAGCAGTCCGACCATCCGACAGGAGCAGTACTTC.